These 26 T cell receptor beta chains came from one sample sequenced in a study of identical twins. MiXCR, run by TCRdb on the 5' RACE reads, gives a single entry per CDR3 protein. The sample carries 260,000 or so distinct CDR3 sequences, 7% to 8.5% recorded once. These data are also associated with another study on yellow fever vaccine responses in identical twins.

Sequenced sample: CD8+ T cells sorted from blood. The receptors here all came from a woman aged 18-29 years in good health.

The sample holds many counts of this clonotype. The chain links TRBV4-1 to TRBJ2-1; 8 bases map to TRBD2. This CDR3 is 15 amino acids long. Germline values: CDR1 MGHRA, CDR2 YSYEKL. The V segment lost 5 bases and the J segment 5 bases; nucleotides outside the gene matches: 8. The CDR3 DNA is TGCGCCAGCAGCACAACGGGGGGGCCAAACAATGAGCAGTTCTTC. This codes for CASSTTGGPNNEQFF.

In its sample, this clonotype was seen many times. This chain links TRBV27 with TRBJ2-7; no reliable D call. The germline CDR1 and CDR2 sequences are MNHEY and SMNVEV (reference sequence). This CDR3 is built from 13 residues. V lost 5 bases and J 0 bases, leaving 8 bases between the germline ends. DNA for the CDR3: TGTGCCAGCAGTGTTTATCTCTCCTACGAGCAGTACTTC. Residues: CASSVYLSYEQYF.

This CDR3 reads CASSLAGRGEQFF. The CDR3 DNA reads as TGTGCCAGCAGTTTAGCCGGTCGAGGTGAGCAGTTCTTC. V and J are TRBV12-3 or TRBV12-4 and TRBJ2-1; D unclear. The CDR3 is made up of 13 amino acids. V lost 0 bases to trimming and J lost 9 bases, with 9 bases between them.

The table lists this clonotype with many counts. This rearrangement joins TRBV6-5 to TRBJ1-2, with D tentatively TRBD1 (5 bases). The CDR3 loop spans 14 amino acids. Germline V gene lookup returns CDR1 MNHEY and CDR2 SVGAGI. Deletions cut 0 bases from V and 3 bases from J, with 8 bases between. The CDR3 loop reads CASSYSGGDYGYTF. The CDR3 DNA sequence: TGTGCCAGCAGTTACTCTGGAGGGGACTATGGCTACACCTTC.

The chain employs TRBV20-1 and TRBJ2-1; 13 nucleotides line up with TRBD2. The germline V gene encodes CDR1 DFQATT and CDR2 SNEGSKA (reference sequence). CDR3 length: 19 residues. J gave up 8 bases and V 0 bases, and 16 bases lay outside the gene matches. The CDR3 reads CSAREGGLAGTYFGDEQFF. Written as DNA, the CDR3 is TGCAGTGCTAGAGAGGGGGGACTAGCGGGAACGTACTTCGGGGATGAGCAGTTCTTC.

The J gene is TRBJ2-3, the V gene TRBV6-5; D unclear. Germline V gene lookup returns CDR1 MNHEY and CDR2 SVGAGI. The CDR3 is made up of 18 amino acids. V gave up 0 bases and J gave up 4 bases, with 20 bases separating them. The CDR3 DNA reads as TGTGCCAGCAGTTACTCGATACCCCGTCTGGGTCGCTCAGATACGCAGTATTTT. As protein: CASSYSIPRLGRSDTQYF.

The CDR3 DNA sequence: TGTGCCAGCAATCCCACTAGCGGGAGCACAGATACGCAGTATTTT. As protein: CASNPTSGSTDTQYF. The rearrangement links TRBV2 to TRBJ2-3, with TRBD2 identical over 9 bases. Germline CDR1 is SNHLY and CDR2 is FYNNEI. The CDR3 is 15 residues long. Trimming took 7 bases from V and 0 from J; bases not matched to a gene: 5. Supplemented by reference TRBV2 and TRBJ2-3, the full variable domain reads EPEVTQTPSHQVTQMGQEVILRCVPISNHLYFYWYRQILGQKVEFLVSFYNNEISEKSEIFDDQFSVERPDGSNFTLKIRSTKLEDSAMYFCASNPTSGSTDTQYFGPGTRLTVL.

In this sample, this clonotype turned up a few times. This chain joins TRBV6-5 and TRBJ2-5; 7 positions match TRBD2. This CDR3 comprises 15 residues. CDR1 and CDR2 from the germline V gene are MNHEY and SVGAGI. V was pared by 2 bases and J by 5 bases, with 8 bases of the junction left unmatched. Here the CDR3 reads CASSYEGGPGETQYF. CDR3 DNA: TGTGCCAGCAGTTACGAGGGAGGGCCCGGTGAGACCCAGTACTTC.

There are many counts of this clonotype. The genes are TRBV29-1 and TRBJ2-6; no clear D. Per germline, CDR1 SQVTM and CDR2 ANQGSEA. With 4 bases removed from V and 5 bases from J, the gap between germline ends came to 9 bases. The CDR3 runs to 13 residues. The CDR3 DNA reads TGCAGCGTTGTTTTTGAGTGGGCCAACGTCCTGACTTTC. It specifies CSVVFEWANVLTF.

This clonotype showed up many times. CDR3 residues: CSVIPTGGYNEQFF. CDR3 nucleotide sequence: TGCAGCGTTATCCCGACCGGCGGCTACAATGAGCAGTTCTTC. The chain joins TRBV29-1 to TRBJ2-1; D is uncertain. V lost 5 bases, J lost 3 bases, and 14 bases lay in between. CDR1 is SQVTM and CDR2 is ANQGSEA in the germline V gene. CDR3 length equals 14 residues.

This clonotype occurred many times. The chain is built from TRBV29-1 and TRBJ2-7, with TRBD1 as a possible D gene (8 bases). The V end was cut by 3 bases, the J end by 2 bases, with 14 bases between. This CDR3 contains 14 residues. The germline V gene has CDR1 SQVTM and CDR2 ANQGSEA. The CDR3 here is CSVELQGGTYEQYF. As DNA, the CDR3 is TGCAGCGTTGAGTTACAGGGGGGGACCTACGAGCAGTACTTC.

This clonotype was seen at least ten times. The chain combines TRBV5-1 with TRBJ2-7, with a possible D match to TRBD2 (6 bases). CDR3 size: 14 residues. Germline CDR1 reads SGHRS; CDR2 reads YFSETQ. Deletions cut 0 bases from V and 2 bases from J, with 9 bases between. CDR3 coding DNA: TGCGCCAGCAGCTTGGCCGGGACTGCCTACGAGCAGTACGTC. It specifies CASSLAGTAYEQYV.

This clonotype has just a few counts. J is TRBJ2-7 and V is TRBV3-1, with D perhaps matching TRBD1 or TRBD2 (5 bases each). V shed 1 base and J shed 2 bases, with 12 bases lying between them. CDR1 is LGHDT, CDR2 YNNKEL, per germline (reference sequence). CDR3 length: 15 residues. The chain's CDR3 is CASSQGVATAYEQYF. In DNA, the CDR3 is TGTGCCAGCAGCCAAGGGGTAGCGACAGCCTACGAGCAGTACTTC.

V and J are TRBV6-1 and TRBJ1-4, with a tentative D call TRBD1 (5 bases). This CDR3 contains 15 residues. Trimming shortened V by 5 bases and J by 8 bases, and 18 bases separated the two germline ends. Germline lookup yields CDR1 MNHNS and CDR2 SASEGT. CDR3 sequence (DNA): TGTGCCAGCAGTAAATGCCATATCGAGGGGGAAAAACTGTTTTTT. Residues: CASSKCHIEGEKLFF.

The chain employs TRBV9 and TRBJ2-1; D is ambiguous. Germline V CDR1 and CDR2: SGDLS, YYNGEE. This CDR3 has 11 residues. Trimming pared 3 bases from V and 9 bases from J, leaving 7 bases between. The DNA for the CDR3 is TGTGCCAGCAGCGAGAGCAGTGAGCAGTTCTTC. Residues: CASSESSEQFF.

The chain links TRBV6-1 to TRBJ2-1; the match to TRBD2 covers 12 bases. The CDR3 extends over 16 amino acids. Looked up from germline, CDR1 is MNHNS and CDR2 is SASEGT. Trimming removed 5 bases from V and 7 bases from J; junction bases left unmatched: 9. The CDR3 DNA reads as TGTGCCAGCAGTAGACTAGCGGGAGAGGGGGGGAATGAGCAGTTCTTC. Protein product: CASSRLAGEGGNEQFF.

The chain is built from TRBV12-3 or TRBV12-4 and TRBJ2-6; 7 bases are a match to TRBD1. V trimming: 3 bases; J trimming: 0 bases; junction bases outside the gene matches: 14. CDR3 length equals 20 residues. For the CDR3, the DNA is TGTGCCAGCAGTTTTGCAGTTTGGGACAGATCGACCTCTGGGGCCAACGTCCTGACTTTC. It is translated as CASSFAVWDRSTSGANVLTF.

Many counts were recorded for this clonotype. This CDR3 is CASSTTPANEQFF. CDR3 bases: TGTGCCAGCAGCACAACCCCAGCTAATGAGCAGTTCTTC. This sequence joins TRBV11-3 and TRBJ2-1; D gene ambiguous. CDR3 size: 13 residues. V lost 5 bases to trimming and J lost 7 bases, with 12 bases between them. Germline CDR1 reads SGHNT; CDR2 reads YENEEA. The whole variable domain, filled in from reference TRBV11-3 and TRBJ2-1, reads EAGVVQSPRYKIIEKKQPVAFWCNPISGHNTLYWYLQNLGQGPELLIRYENEEAVDDSQLPKDRFSAERLKGVDSTLKIQPAELGDSAVYLCASSTTPANEQFFGPGTRLTVL.

This clonotype has just a few counts. J is TRBJ1-5 and V is TRBV2, with D uncertain. Germline lookup yields CDR1 SNHLY and CDR2 FYNNEI. Trimming cost V 1 base and J 2 bases, with 6 bases left between them. This CDR3 region has 14 residues. This chain's CDR3 is CASSEEAGNQPQHF. In DNA form, the CDR3 reads TGTGCCAGCAGTGAAGAGGCGGGCAATCAGCCCCAGCATTTT. Full variable domain (outside the CDR3, taken from reference TRBV2 and TRBJ1-5): EPEVTQTPSHQVTQMGQEVILRCVPISNHLYFYWYRQILGQKVEFLVSFYNNEISEKSEIFDDQFSVERPDGSNFTLKIRSTKLEDSAMYFCASSEEAGNQPQHFGDGTRLSIL.

The chain links TRBV27 to TRBJ2-5; 14 nucleotides line up with TRBD2. The CDR3 is made up of 17 amino acids. V gave up 4 bases and J gave up 4 bases; unmatched junction bases: 8. CDR1 is MNHEY, CDR2 SMNVEV, per germline (reference sequence). In DNA, the CDR3 is TGTGCCAGCAGTTCCCGGACTAGCGGGGGGTTATTAGAGACCCAGTACTTC. Residues: CASSSRTSGGLLETQYF.

This clonotype was seen ten or more times. The chain has TRBV7-2 and TRBJ1-1; D is uncertain. Trimming shortened V by 5 bases and J by 4 bases, and 14 bases separated the two germline ends. CDR1 SGHTA and CDR2 FQGNSA come from the germline V gene. The CDR3 is made up of 14 amino acids. DNA of the CDR3: TGTGCCAGCAGCACCGCAAGTTTGGGCACTGAAGCTTTCTTT. Translated: CASSTASLGTEAFF.

By sample share, this clonotype is medium-sized. J is TRBJ1-3 and V is TRBV27, with D possibly being TRBD1 (6 bases). V was pared by 5 bases and J by 1 base, with 21 bases between. This CDR3 has 18 amino acids. Germline CDR1 MNHEY, CDR2 SMNVEV (reference sequence). CDR3: CASSPQGPPSYSGNTIYF. The CDR3 nucleotides are TGTGCCAGCAGTCCTCAGGGGCCTCCTTCTTATTCTGGAAACACCATATATTTT.

This clonotype was picked up one time. This sequence joins TRBV2 and TRBJ2-3; D remains ambiguous. Per the germline V gene, CDR1 is SNHLY and CDR2 is FYNNEI. Trimming took 3 bases from V and 5 from J, leaving 12 bases between them. This CDR3 contains 14 residues. The CDR3 region has the DNA TGTGCCAGCAGTGATTTGGGTGAAAAAGATACGCAGTATTTT. Translating it yields CASSDLGEKDTQYF.

The chain employs TRBV20-1 and TRBJ2-7; D is uncertain. V was shortened by 4 bases and J by 4 bases, with 8 bases between the two germline ends. The CDR3 consists of 11 residues. Germline lookup yields CDR1 DFQATT and CDR2 SNEGSKA (reference sequence). The CDR3: CSAMLGYEQYV. CDR3 bases: TGCAGTGCTATGTTGGGTTACGAGCAGTACGTC.

This clonotype was recorded at least ten times. The chain joins TRBV4-2 to TRBJ2-3, with D uncertain. Per germline, CDR1 LGHNA and CDR2 YNFKEQ. The length of the CDR3 is 11 residues. Between the trimmed V and J ends, which lost 3 bases and 6 bases, there was a span of 4 bases. This CDR3 reads CASSQGDTQYF. Written as DNA, the CDR3 is TGTGCCAGCAGCCAGGGGGATACGCAGTATTTT.

This clonotype was counted at least ten times. J is TRBJ2-1 and V is TRBV12-3 or TRBV12-4; 7 bases are shared with TRBD2. V trimming: 4 bases; J trimming: 4 bases; junction bases outside the gene matches: 4. The CDR3 extends over 14 amino acids. This CDR3 is CASSWGGGYNEQFF. DNA for the CDR3: TGTGCCAGCAGTTGGGGCGGGGGATACAATGAGCAGTTCTTC.